This passage covers 31 T cell receptor beta chains from one sample sequenced in a study of cytomegalovirus exposure and HLA in healthy donors. This PCR relied on a set of 60 Vbeta primers and 13 Jbeta primers. Sequenced by immunoSEQ multiplex PCR; TCRdb stores in-frame clones only, minus some. The sample records tens of thousands of clones, around 70% being singletons. The material sequenced was PBMCs. Receptor source: a man aged 25 to 40 in good health and CMV-seronegative.

This clone showed up just a few times. At one end the junction does not follow the germline gene, possibly because of a read error. The chain has TRBV18 and TRBJ1-2, with 9 bases lining up with TRBD1. The CDR3 has 14 amino acids. The germline V gene encodes CDR1 KGHSH and CDR2 LQKENI. CDR3 in DNA: TGTGCCAGCTCAAGGACAGGGGAGAGACAGGGCTACCCCTTC. Its protein product is CASSRTGERQGYPF.

The J gene is TRBJ2-3, the V gene TRBV19; TRBD1 aligns across 7 bases. V was clipped by 7 bases and J by 4 bases; unmatched bases: 14. CDR3 size: 16 residues. The germline gives CDR1 LNHDA, CDR2 SQIVND (reference sequence). DNA for the CDR3: TGTGCCAGTACCGCAGCCAGGGGGTCAAGTGCAGATACGCAGTATTTT. It encodes CASTAARGSSADTQYF.

The CDR3 is CASSPVLAANTGELFF. In DNA form, the CDR3 reads TGTGCCAGCTCACCCGTGCTAGCGGCTAACACCGGGGAGCTGTTTTTT. The V call is TRBV18, the J call TRBJ2-2, with 7 positions matching TRBD2. Germline V gives CDR1 KGHSH, CDR2 LQKENI. The CDR3 totals 16 residues. The trim removed 3 bases at V and 2 bases at J, leaving 6 bases unmatched.

This chain links TRBV15 with TRBJ1-2; D gene ambiguous. CDR3 length: 15 residues. V dropped 0 bases and J dropped 8 bases, with 16 bases sitting between them. Germline V gives CDR1 LNHNV, CDR2 YYDKDF (reference sequence). The CDR3 reads CATSREVASRGGYTF. The CDR3 DNA sequence: TGTGCCACCAGCAGAGAGGTGGCCTCCCGAGGGGGCTACACCTTC.

The chain has TRBV11-2 and TRBJ2-4, with 11 bases that match TRBD1. Germline values: CDR1 SGHAT, CDR2 FQNNGV. CDR3 size: 19 residues. The ends lost 5 bases at V and 0 bases at J; junction bases unmatched: 12. The CDR3 region has the DNA TGTGCCAGCAGCCCGGGGACAGGGGGAGACGCCCTAGCCAAAAACATTCAGTACTTC. It specifies CASSPGTGGDALAKNIQYF.

The chain employs TRBV5-4 and TRBJ2-7; 7 bases map to TRBD2. V trimming: 4 bases; J trimming: 0 bases; junction bases outside the gene matches: 10. The germline CDR1 and CDR2 sequences are SGHNT and YYREEE (reference sequence). This CDR3 spans 16 amino acids. The CDR3 region is CASSPRASGSSYEQYF. The CDR3 region has the DNA TGTGCCAGCAGCCCCCGTGCTAGCGGAAGCTCCTACGAGCAGTACTTC.

The J gene is TRBJ2-2, the V gene TRBV10-3; 12 nucleotides agree with TRBD2. From germline, CDR1 is ENHRY and CDR2 SYGVKD. The CDR3 loop spans 14 amino acids. V lost 3 bases to trimming and J lost 7 bases; unmatched junction nucleotides: 0. The CDR3 spells CAISELAGGGELFF. The CDR3 DNA follows: TGTGCCATCAGTGAACTAGCGGGAGGCGGGGAGCTGTTTTTT.

This chain connects TRBV11-2 to TRBJ2-1; a possible D gene is TRBD1 (6 bases). The V end lost 5 bases, the J end lost 0 bases, and 14 bases lay between the germline ends. The germline V gene encodes CDR1 SGHAT and CDR2 FQNNGV. The CDR3 extends over 16 amino acids. CDR3 in DNA: TGTGCCAGCAGCCCCGTGAGGGGGAGCTCCTACAATGAGCAGTTCTTC. It yields the protein CASSPVRGSSYNEQFF.

This sequence joins TRBV2 and TRBJ1-2; maybe TRBD1 (6 bases). V lost 6 bases and J 8 bases, leaving 13 bases between the germline ends. Germline-derived CDR1 and CDR2 are SNHLY and FYNNEI. The CDR3 length is 12 residues. The CDR3 region is CASRGYREGYTF. Written as DNA, the CDR3 is TGTGCCAGCAGGGGGTACAGGGAAGGCTACACCTTC.

The chain links TRBV2 to TRBJ2-5; D remains ambiguous. Trimming removed 2 bases at V and 4 bases at J, with 5 bases between. CDR3 length: 12 amino acids. Per germline, CDR1 SNHLY and CDR2 FYNNEI. CDR3 DNA sequence: TGTGCCAGCAGTGAATGGGCAGAGACCCAGTACTTC. Amino acid sequence: CASSEWAETQYF.

With regard to this clone: The same CDR3 can be traced to other DNA sequences in this sample. This chain joins TRBV4-1 and TRBJ1-1; maybe TRBD1 (6 bases). This CDR3 has 18 residues. Deletions cut 1 base from V and 8 bases from J, with 26 bases between. Germline V gene lookup returns CDR1 MGHRA and CDR2 YSYEKL. The CDR3 DNA reads TGCGCCAGCAGCCAAGTAGCAATCATACAGGGAGCCGGAAGAGAAGCTTTCTTT. Protein: CASSQVAIIQGAGREAFF.

This chain uses TRBV6-6 with TRBJ2-4, with no clear D. CDR1 and CDR2 from the germline V gene are MNHNY and SVGAGI (reference sequence). With 7 bases removed from V and 2 bases from J, the gap between germline ends came to 12 bases. The CDR3 spans 14 residues. The chain's CDR3 is CASIPAGTKNIQYF. The CDR3 coding sequence is TGTGCCAGCATTCCGGCAGGCACCAAAAACATTCAGTACTTC.

V gene TRBV6-5 combines with J gene TRBJ1-2; 8 bases are shared with TRBD1. Trimming took 5 bases from V and 8 from J; bases not matched to a gene: 10. This CDR3 region has 14 residues. Germline V gene lookup returns CDR1 MNHEY and CDR2 SVGAGI. CDR3 nucleotides: TGTGCCAGCAGTAGGACAGGGTTTCGGTACGGCTACACCTTC. Its protein product is CASSRTGFRYGYTF.

This clone was detected a few times. Other DNA sequences in the sample encode the same CDR3. J is TRBJ2-7 and V is TRBV4-1; a possible D gene is TRBD1 (5 bases). Trimming shortened V by 0 bases and J by 3 bases, and 12 bases separated the two germline ends. Germline lookup yields CDR1 MGHRA and CDR2 YSYEKL. CDR3 length equals 15 residues. The CDR3 spells CASSQDIQDNYEQYF. For the CDR3, the DNA is TGCGCCAGCAGCCAAGATATACAGGACAACTACGAGCAGTACTTC.

On this clone: A junction end diverges from the germline sequence, so it may reflect a read error. The V gene is TRBV7-9, the J gene TRBJ2-7; the match to TRBD1 covers 7 bases. Germline assignment: CDR1 SEHNR and CDR2 FQNEAQ (reference sequence). This CDR3 is built from 15 residues. CDR3 residues: CSSSLRGQYSYEQYF. CDR3 sequence (DNA): TGTTCCAGCAGCTTGAGGGGACAGTACTCCTACGAGCAGTACTTC.

This chain joins TRBV10-1 and TRBJ2-7; unclear D gene. Trimming shortened V by 5 bases and J by 2 bases, and 13 bases separated the two germline ends. The CDR3 is 14 residues long. Germline V gene sequence: CDR1 WNHNN, CDR2 SYGVQD (reference sequence). The DNA for the CDR3 is TGCGCCAGCAGTCACGACGTGGGCCCCTACGAGCAGTACTTC. Its translation is CASSHDVGPYEQYF.

The chain has TRBV10-3 and TRBJ1-4, with D maybe TRBD1 (6 bases). The V end was cut by 0 bases, the J end by 8 bases, with 13 bases between. The CDR3 spans 15 residues. CDR1 and CDR2 (germline): ENHRY, SYGVKD. The CDR3: CAISESRGKAEKLFF. The CDR3 DNA is TGTGCCATCAGTGAGTCAAGGGGGAAGGCCGAAAAACTGTTTTTT.

The rearrangement uses TRBV2 and TRBJ2-2; 9 bases match TRBD2. This CDR3 region has 15 residues. Losses at the gene ends were 6 bases for V and 5 bases for J; bases not matched to a gene: 7. In germline, CDR1 is SNHLY, CDR2 FYNNEI. The DNA of the CDR3 is TGTGCCAGCAGCCGACTAGCGGATTTAACCGGGGAGCTGTTTTTT. Protein product: CASSRLADLTGELFF. The whole variable domain, remainder taken from reference TRBV2 and TRBJ2-2, is EPEVTQTPSHQVTQMGQEVILRCVPISNHLYFYWYRQILGQKVEFLVSFYNNEISEKSEIFDDQFSVERPDGSNFTLKIRSTKLEDSAMYFCASSRLADLTGELFFGEGSRLTVL.

The chain recombines TRBV4-2 with TRBJ2-1, with a tentative D call TRBD2 (6 bases). This CDR3 has 14 amino acids. The V end was cut by 5 bases, the J end by 7 bases, with 15 bases between. Looked up from germline, CDR1 is LGHNA and CDR2 is YNFKEQ. The CDR3 DNA is TGTGCCAGCAGCGAGCTTATTCGGGGGAATGAGCAGTTCTTC. It encodes CASSELIRGNEQFF.

The chain employs TRBV7-3 and TRBJ2-7; 7 positions match TRBD2. CDR1 and CDR2 from the germline V gene are SGHTA and FQGTGA. Trimming took 5 bases from V and 5 from J; bases not matched to a gene: 12. This CDR3 has 15 residues. DNA for the CDR3: TGTGCCAGCAGCAGGGCAGGCGGGAGATTAGACGAGCAGTACTTC. This translates into CASSRAGGRLDEQYF.

The chain recombines TRBV7-9 with TRBJ2-5, with a weak D call TRBD1 (6 bases). The tail of the sequence fits TRBJ2-7 better, so the J call may be wrong. Germline V gives CDR1 SEHNR, CDR2 FQNEAQ (reference sequence). The CDR3 sequence is 16 residues long. The CDR3 DNA reads TGTGCCAGCAGCTTAGGGGCAGGGGCCACCACCTACGAGCAGTACTTC. This translates into CASSLGAGATTYEQYF.

The chain carries TRBV2 and TRBJ2-7; D might be TRBD1 (5 bases). Trimming removed 6 bases at V and 1 base at J, with 13 bases between. The length of the CDR3 is 14 residues. Looked up from germline, CDR1 is SNHLY and CDR2 is FYNNEI. The chain's CDR3 is CASSKDTASYEQYF. In DNA, the CDR3 is TGTGCCAGCAGCAAGGACACGGCGTCCTACGAGCAGTACTTC.

J is TRBJ2-2 and V is TRBV29-1, with a possible D match to TRBD2 (6 bases). CDR3 length: 11 residues. V was shortened by 6 bases and J by 8 bases, with 10 bases between the two germline ends. Germline values: CDR1 SQVTM, CDR2 ANQGSEA. The CDR3, as DNA: TGCAGCGTCCCGGAGGGGGGGGAGCTGTTTTTT. Translated, it gives CSVPEGGELFF.

Of note for this clone: One junction end does not reproduce the germline sequence, and a read error may be involved. This rearrangement joins TRBV9 to TRBJ1-2; tentative D call: TRBD1 (6 bases). From germline, CDR1 is SGDLS and CDR2 YYNGEE. The CDR3 runs 13 residues. The CDR3 sequence: CVSSAQGFYGYTF. The CDR3 DNA follows: TGTGTCAGCAGCGCCCAGGGGTTCTATGGCTACACCTTC.

This clone was counted between two and nine times. An end of the junction does not agree with germline; a read error may underlie this. The genes are TRBV10-3 and TRBJ1-1; D is possibly TRBD1 (5 bases). CDR1 ENHRY and CDR2 SYGVKD come from the germline V gene. CDR3 size: 15 residues. CDR3: CASSSAGRENTEAFF. CDR3 coding DNA: TGTGCCAGCAGTTCTGCAGGGAGGGAGAACACTGAAGCTTTCTTT.

V and J are TRBV5-6 and TRBJ2-1; possibly TRBD2 for D (5 bases). Germline values: CDR1 SGHDT, CDR2 YYEEEE. The CDR3 runs to 17 residues. V lost 0 bases to trimming and J lost 0 bases, with 13 bases between them. The CDR3 region has the DNA TGTGCCAGCAGCTTGGGGGGAGCGCGGAGCTCCTACAATGAGCAGTTCTTC. This gives the protein CASSLGGARSSYNEQFF.

The chain employs TRBV2 and TRBJ1-5; 8 nucleotides match TRBD1. Trimming removed 4 bases from V and 11 bases from J; junction bases left unmatched: 13. Per the germline V gene, CDR1 is SNHLY and CDR2 is FYNNEI. CDR3 length equals 15 residues. CDR3 sequence reads: CASSARQGPPGAQHF. CDR3 sequence (DNA): TGTGCCAGCAGTGCACGACAGGGGCCCCCAGGAGCCCAGCATTTT.

This rearrangement joins TRBV5-1 to TRBJ2-1; TRBD2 matches at 14 bases. The CDR3 totals 16 residues. Trimming took 3 bases from V and 5 from J; bases not matched to a gene: 4. The germline V gene encodes CDR1 SGHRS and CDR2 YFSETQ. The CDR3 coding sequence is TGCGCCAGCAGCTCGGGACTAGCGGGAGTGGACAATGAGCAGTTCTTC. It is translated as CASSSGLAGVDNEQFF.

V and J are TRBV5-1 and TRBJ2-1; TRBD1 matches 9 bases. Germline lookup yields CDR1 SGHRS and CDR2 YFSETQ. V lost 0 bases to trimming and J lost 9 bases; unmatched junction nucleotides: 7. This CDR3 contains 15 residues. CDR3 sequence: CASSLGGTGLGEQFF. CDR3 DNA: TGCGCCAGCAGCTTGGGTGGGACAGGGCTGGGTGAGCAGTTCTTC. The complete variable domain, with remaining parts taken from reference TRBV5-1 and TRBJ2-1, reads KAGVTQTPRYLIKTRGQQVTLSCSPISGHRSVSWYQQTPGQGLQFLFEYFSETQRNKGNFPGRFSGRQFSNSRSEMNVSTLELGDSALYLCASSLGGTGLGEQFFGPGTRLTVL.

V gene TRBV2 combines with J gene TRBJ1-2, with D unclear. The germline V gene encodes CDR1 SNHLY and CDR2 FYNNEI. Trimming removed 7 bases at V and 4 bases at J, with 13 bases between. The CDR3 is 13 amino acids. The CDR3 reads CASTNRVLYGYTF. CDR3 bases: TGTGCCAGCACCAACCGGGTGCTCTATGGCTACACCTTC. The variable domain in full, completed from reference TRBV2 and TRBJ1-2, reads EPEVTQTPSHQVTQMGQEVILRCVPISNHLYFYWYRQILGQKVEFLVSFYNNEISEKSEIFDDQFSVERPDGSNFTLKIRSTKLEDSAMYFCASTNRVLYGYTFGSGTRLTVV.

The V gene is TRBV19, the J gene TRBJ1-1; 10 bases map to TRBD1. Germline CDR1 is LNHDA and CDR2 is SQIVND (reference sequence). The V segment lost 1 base and the J segment 4 bases; nucleotides outside the gene matches: 15. The CDR3 runs 19 residues. The chain's CDR3 is CASSIGGLGQGVFSTEAFF. The DNA of the CDR3 is TGTGCCAGTAGTATAGGCGGTCTTGGACAGGGGGTGTTCAGCACTGAAGCTTTCTTT.